This T cell receptor (beta chain) was captured by sequencing in a study of cytomegalovirus exposure and HLA in healthy donors. Study-level background: HLA-typed donors contributed some 83 million unique TCRs, which were held in an early data release. Study conclusions and caveats: An ancestry cluster, one associated with Asian ancestry, reportedly showed fewer N-insertions than the approximately 670-donor mean in a later analysis. The study labeled under 200 TCR beta chains cytomegalovirus-associated. Later analysis suggested links between common viral pathogens and several top significant clusters.

Worth noting for this clone: Its specificity is unknown. As the CDR3 is not closed by the conserved phenylalanine or tryptophan, this likely results from a read error.

With 60 Vbeta and 13 Jbeta primers, the PCR was carried out. Sequencing was performed with immunoSEQ multiplex PCR; in TCRdb, only in-frame clones are kept and a portion is missing. Here the sample spans about 140,000 clones, 60% to 80% being singletons. V gave up 1 base and J gave up 6 bases; unmatched junction bases: 3. The CDR3 length is 15 residues. CDR1 and CDR2 from the germline V gene are SEHNR and FQNEAQ (reference sequence). The receptor was derived from a woman aged 45-65 years in good health and CMV-seronegative. The rearrangement links TRBV7-9 to TRBJ2-3; TRBD2 matches at 11 bases. Source material: PBMCs. The CDR3 spells CASSLVSSGGDTQYL. CDR3 in DNA: TGTGCCAGCAGCTTAGTGTCTAGCGGGGGGGATACGCAGTATCTT.